Presented here are 24 T cell receptor beta chains from one specimen sequenced in a study of identical twins' blood T cells. TCRdb analysed the 5' RACE reads with MiXCR anew, one entry per CDR3 protein. The table includes 350,000 to 400,000 distinct CDR3 sequences, under 30% detected once. Specimen: PBMCs. The receptors shown here come from a woman aged 18 to 55 in good health.

CDR3 amino acids: CASSHSGGYTF. In DNA, the CDR3 is TGTGCCAGCAGCCATTCAGGGGGCTACACCTTC. This chain connects TRBV3-1 to TRBJ1-2; a weak D match, TRBD1 (5 bases). V was cut by 3 bases and J by 8 bases, with 7 bases left in between. The CDR3 sequence is 11 residues long. Looked up from germline, CDR1 is LGHDT and CDR2 is YNNKEL (reference sequence).

The rearrangement links TRBV20-1 to TRBJ1-5, with 8 bases lining up with TRBD1. The CDR3 sequence is 16 residues long. J was trimmed by 1 base and V by 6 bases; bases with no gene match: 11. Germline CDR1 and CDR2: DFQATT and SNEGSKA (reference sequence). The chain's CDR3 is CSAPGQVALSNQPQHF. The CDR3 coding sequence is TGCAGTGCGCCGGGACAGGTGGCGCTGAGCAATCAGCCCCAGCATTTT.

CDR3 DNA sequence: TGTGCCAGCAGCCAAGATGGGCTAGCGGGGGTACCCGGGGAGCTGTTTTTT. Protein product: CASSQDGLAGVPGELFF. The chain carries TRBV4-2 and TRBJ2-2; 10 bases agree with TRBD2. CDR3 length equals 17 residues. Germline loops: CDR1 LGHNA, CDR2 YNFKEQ. Germline trimming cut 0 bases from V and 6 bases from J; bases unmatched to any gene: 7.

Note on this clonotype: A read error may be the cause here, since a much bigger clone is one base away. The chain joins TRBV12-3 or TRBV12-4 to TRBJ1-1; tentative D call: TRBD1 (5 bases). Between the trimmed V and J ends, which lost 5 bases and 6 bases, there was a span of 10 bases. This CDR3 is 12 amino acids long. The CDR3 nucleotides read TGTGCCAGCAGTCCAGGGTACGCTGAAGCTTTCTTT. Protein product: CASSPGYAEAFF.

The V call is TRBV5-1, the J call TRBJ1-2; the D is unclear. The germline V gene has CDR1 SGHRS and CDR2 YFSETQ. V was clipped by 0 bases and J by 0 bases, with 6 bases between them. The CDR3 totals 14 residues. CDR3 region: CASSLDGTNYGYTF. CDR3 bases: TGCGCCAGCAGCTTGGACGGAACTAACTATGGCTACACCTTC. Full variable domain (missing parts from reference TRBV5-1 and TRBJ1-2): KAGVTQTPRYLIKTRGQQVTLSCSPISGHRSVSWYQQTPGQGLQFLFEYFSETQRNKGNFPGRFSGRQFSNSRSEMNVSTLELGDSALYLCASSLDGTNYGYTFGSGTRLTVV.

This clonotype occurred a few times. The chain recombines TRBV6-5 with TRBJ1-2, with D possibly being TRBD1 (5 bases). The CDR3 sequence is 13 residues long. CDR1 is MNHEY and CDR2 is SVGAGI in the germline V gene. The V end lost 6 bases, the J end lost 4 bases, and 12 bases lay between the germline ends. The CDR3 here is CASRSTGSYGYTF. The DNA of the CDR3 is TGTGCCAGCAGGTCTACAGGATCCTATGGCTACACCTTC.

The chain employs TRBV7-9 and TRBJ2-7; D unresolved. Germline-derived CDR1 and CDR2 are SEHNR and FQNEAQ (reference sequence). This CDR3 has 15 residues. V lost 6 bases and J lost 3, with 18 bases in between. CDR3 sequence (DNA): TGTGCCAGCAGTTTTCATACCAAGTCGGGCTACGAGCAGTACTTC. It codes for CASSFHTKSGYEQYF.

The table lists this clonotype with a few counts. The genes are TRBV6-2 or TRBV6-3 and TRBJ2-4, with 7 positions matching TRBD2. The CDR3 is 13 residues long. The trim removed 4 bases at V and 8 bases at J, leaving 5 bases unmatched. Per germline, CDR1 MNHEY and CDR2 SVGEGT. The CDR3 DNA sequence: TGTGCCAGCAGTTCGGGGGGTTCCGACATTCAGTACTTC. Residues: CASSSGGSDIQYF.

V usage is TRBV10-1 and J usage is TRBJ2-2; possible D gene TRBD1, 6 bases. There are 16 residues in the CDR3. Germline V lookup: CDR1 WNHNN, CDR2 SYGVQD (reference sequence). Trimming took off 5 bases at V and 2 bases at J, with 15 bases between the two ends. In DNA form, the CDR3 reads TGCGCCAGCAGTCCCACAGGGCTCTTAAACACCGGGGAGCTGTTTTTT. It yields the protein CASSPTGLLNTGELFF.

This clonotype was counted at least ten times. V usage is TRBV11-1 and J usage is TRBJ1-1; D ambiguous. Trimming stripped 10 bases from V and 1 base from J, with 19 bases between. There are 15 residues in the CDR3. The germline CDR1 and CDR2 sequences are SGHAT and FQDESV (reference sequence). The CDR3 nucleotides read TGTGCCACCCGTTTCGGGAGTGGAGGGAACACTGAAGCTTTCTTT. Protein sequence: CATRFGSGGNTEAFF.

The genes are TRBV7-6 and TRBJ1-1; D uncertain. The CDR3 is 12 amino acids. Looked up from germline, CDR1 is SGHVS and CDR2 is FNYEAQ. V dropped 2 bases and J dropped 8 bases, with 9 bases sitting between them. CDR3 nucleotide sequence: TGTGCCAGCAGCTTAAGAATGGGGGAAGCTTTCTTT. It codes for CASSLRMGEAFF.

This clonotype was picked up a small number of times. The V call is TRBV6-2 or TRBV6-3, the J call TRBJ2-1; D is unclear. Germline assignment: CDR1 MNHEY and CDR2 SVGEGT. V was clipped by 4 bases and J by 1 base, with 11 bases between them. CDR3 length equals 15 residues. CDR3 protein: CASSSPFGSYNEQFF. DNA of the CDR3: TGTGCCAGCAGTTCTCCCTTCGGATCCTACAATGAGCAGTTCTTC.

Turning to this clonotype: A read error may account for a junction end that differs from germline. The chain uses TRBV10-3 and TRBJ2-7, with 9 nucleotides matching TRBD1. The CDR3 runs 12 residues. CDR1 ENHRY and CDR2 SYGVKD come from the germline V gene. The CDR3 is CAIKGQGGEQHF. CDR3 coding DNA: TGCGCCATCAAGGGACAGGGAGGCGAGCAGCACTTC.

This clonotype was seen many times. The rearrangement links TRBV28 to TRBJ2-7, with 7 bases aligning to TRBD2. V lost 6 bases, J lost 1 base, and 6 bases stayed unmatched. CDR1 is MDHEN, CDR2 SYDVKM, per germline. The CDR3 has 14 residues. The CDR3 region has the DNA TGTGCCAGCAGCTCGCCGGGAGGATCCTACGAGCAGTACTTC. Translating it yields CASSSPGGSYEQYF.

This clonotype was counted between two and nine times. This chain joins TRBV6-2 or TRBV6-3 and TRBJ1-2; D is unresolved. Trimming cost V 5 bases and J 4 bases, with 8 bases left between them. There are 12 residues in the CDR3. In germline, CDR1 is MNHEY, CDR2 SVGEGT. The CDR3 coding sequence is TGTGCCAGCAGTCGGGATACCTATGGCTACACCTTC. Translated: CASSRDTYGYTF.

There are many counts of this clonotype. The V gene is TRBV2, the J gene TRBJ1-5, with D hard to call. The CDR3 spans 13 residues. The germline V gene encodes CDR1 SNHLY and CDR2 FYNNEI. Trimming stripped 3 bases from V and 7 bases from J, with 10 bases between. CDR3 DNA: TGTGCCAGCAGTGATTCAGAATTACAGCCCCAGCATTTT. Translation gives CASSDSELQPQHF.

This clonotype showed up just a few times. CDR3 in amino acids: CASSGQELNTEAFF. DNA for the CDR3: TGTGCCAGCAGCGGACAGGAACTGAACACTGAAGCTTTCTTT. The chain joins TRBV9 to TRBJ1-1; D perhaps matches TRBD1 (6 bases). The CDR3 spans 14 residues. The germline V gene encodes CDR1 SGDLS and CDR2 YYNGEE. V was shortened by 3 bases and J by 0 bases, with 9 bases between the two germline ends.

In its sample, this clonotype was seen a few times. The rearrangement uses TRBV16 and TRBJ1-6; a possible D gene is TRBD1 (5 bases). The CDR3 length is 13 residues. CDR1 is KGHSY and CDR2 is FQNENV in the germline V gene. Deletions cut 4 bases from V and 8 bases from J, with 9 bases between. In DNA, the CDR3 is TGTGCCAGCAGCCTAGTACAGGATTCACCCCTCCACTTT. Translating gives CASSLVQDSPLHF.

In regard to this clonotype: This sequence may be a read error, since a much larger clone differs from it by one base. The rearrangement joins TRBV20-1 to TRBJ1-2; D is undetermined. CDR1 is DFQATT, CDR2 SNEGSKA, per germline (reference sequence). The CDR3 sequence is 15 residues long. V shed 1 base and J shed 14 bases, with 26 bases lying between them. The CDR3 loop is CSARGNGPASPLETF. CDR3 coding DNA: TGCAGTGCTAGAGGGAATGGCCCGGCCAGCCCCCTGGAAACCTTC.

The chain recombines TRBV7-2 with TRBJ2-1; D assignment may be TRBD1 or TRBD2 (5 bases each). V lost 5 bases, J lost 5 bases, and 10 bases lay in between. Germline V CDR1 and CDR2: SGHTA, FQGNSA. The length of the CDR3 is 13 residues. CDR3 nucleotide sequence: TGTGCCAGCAGCCCGGGGCCCAACAATGAGCAGTTCTTC. It specifies CASSPGPNNEQFF.

This sequence joins TRBV29-1 and TRBJ2-7; the match to TRBD1 covers 7 bases. V shed 1 base and J 10 bases; nucleotides not matched to a gene: 1. CDR3 size: 10 residues. Germline CDR1 reads SQVTM; CDR2 reads ANQGSEA. The CDR3 is CSVEGQGQYF. The CDR3 DNA reads as TGCAGCGTTGAAGGACAGGGACAGTACTTC.

The gene calls are TRBV11-2 and TRBJ1-1; D is possibly TRBD1 (6 bases). Germline assignment: CDR1 SGHAT and CDR2 FQNNGV. This CDR3 comprises 15 residues. Trimming left V 1 base short and J 0 bases short, with 9 bases between. Here the CDR3 reads CASSLGQELNTEAFF. CDR3 DNA sequence: TGTGCCAGCAGCTTAGGACAGGAGCTGAACACTGAAGCTTTCTTT.

The chain is built from TRBV28 and TRBJ2-1; D not resolved. The CDR3 consists of 12 residues. Per the germline V gene, CDR1 is MDHEN and CDR2 is SYDVKM. Trimming stripped 7 bases from V and 6 bases from J, with 10 bases between. The CDR3 is CASTNSVNEQFF. The CDR3, as DNA: TGTGCCAGCACTAACTCCGTCAATGAGCAGTTCTTC.

This clonotype was seen a few times. V usage is TRBV7-2 and J usage is TRBJ2-5, with D maybe TRBD1 (6 bases). Germline V CDR1 and CDR2: SGHTA, FQGNSA. This CDR3 has 14 amino acids. Between the trimmed V and J ends, which lost 7 bases and 4 bases, there was a span of 16 bases. CDR3: CASTLRTGSETQYF. CDR3 in DNA: TGTGCCAGCACCCTACGTACAGGGTCAGAGACCCAGTACTTC.